This T cell receptor (beta chain) stems from a study of shared clonotypes between healthy human individuals. Comments on this clone: Its matching antigen is unknown.

Every subset's genomic DNA went evenly onto several immunoSEQ plates. Sequencing was performed with immunoSEQ multiplex PCR; in TCRdb, only in-frame clones are kept and a portion is missing. Of around 2.5 million clones listed, approximately 93% were seen once; the top ten hold about 0.39%. The CDR3 sequence is 17 residues long. Trimming at V came to 1 base and at J to 6 bases, leaving 15 bases not matched to a gene. Findings and caveats of the study: Exclusively blood specimens were collected; tissue repertoires likely differ. Generally, naive subsets (rather than memory subsets) showed larger estimated richness. Around 5% of naive CD4 clonotypes were common to a handful of donors.

This clonotype was sampled from a man between 18 and 35 years old in good health. Some clones in this sample may be carry-over from other donors' samples. The rearrangement joins TRBV23-1 to TRBJ2-7; TRBD1 aligns across 7 bases. TRBV23-1 counts as an open reading frame of uncertain function. Source material: naive CD4+ T cells from PBMCs. Subset: CD45RA+ positively selected. The CDR3 sequence: CASSQLRQGENLCEQYF. The CDR3 DNA is TGCGCCAGCAGTCAATTAAGGCAGGGGGAGAATTTGTGCGAGCAGTACTTC.